This T cell receptor (beta chain) was documented in a study of T cells in Graves' hyperthyroidism and ophthalmopathy. The source material, RNA transcripts, was used to amplify TCR beta CDR3 regions. During a first-round RT-PCR of the TCR CDR3, the HTBI primer set was used. TCRdb ran MiXCR on the multiplex PCR reads and lists one entry per CDR3 protein. The sample contains 350,000 or so distinct CDR3 sequences, 15% to 20% of which appear only once. At least ten counts were recorded for this clonotype. The authors deemed Graves' hyperthyroidism stable absent ophthalmopathy progression within 18 months. The authors took PBMCs from over 8.5 ml fresh peripheral blood. The receptor comes from a woman aged 45-65 years with Graves' hyperthyroidism. The sample consisted of blood.

The CDR3 spells CASTRGGITDTQYF. For the CDR3, the DNA is TGTGCCAGCACCCGGGGCGGGATTACAGATACGCAGTATTTT. The chain carries TRBV11-2 and TRBJ2-3, with a weak D call TRBD2 (6 bases). Germline CDR1 is SGHAT and CDR2 is FQNNGV. Trimming took off 7 bases at V and 3 bases at J, with 14 bases between the two ends. This CDR3 spans 14 amino acids.